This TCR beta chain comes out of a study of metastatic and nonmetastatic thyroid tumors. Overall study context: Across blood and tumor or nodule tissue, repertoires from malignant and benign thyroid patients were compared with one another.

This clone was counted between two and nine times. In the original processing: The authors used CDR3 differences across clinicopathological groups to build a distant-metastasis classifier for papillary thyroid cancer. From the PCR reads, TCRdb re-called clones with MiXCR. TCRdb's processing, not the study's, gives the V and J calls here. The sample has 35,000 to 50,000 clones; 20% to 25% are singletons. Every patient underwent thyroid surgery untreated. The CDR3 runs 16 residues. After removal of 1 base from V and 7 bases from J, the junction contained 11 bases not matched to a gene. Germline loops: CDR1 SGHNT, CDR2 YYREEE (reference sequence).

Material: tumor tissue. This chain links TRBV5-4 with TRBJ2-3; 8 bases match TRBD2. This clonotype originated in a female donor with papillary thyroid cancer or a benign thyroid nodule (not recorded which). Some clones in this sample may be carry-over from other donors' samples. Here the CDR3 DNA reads TGTGCCAGCAGCTTGTCCAATAGCGGGATGGTCTATACGCAGTATTTT. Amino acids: CASSLSNSGMVYTQYF. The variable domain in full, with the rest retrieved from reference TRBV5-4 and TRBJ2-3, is ETGVTQSPTHLIKTRGQQVTLRCSSQSGHNTVSWYQQALGQGPQFIFQYYREEENGRGNFPPRFSGLQFPNYSSELNVNALELDDSALYLCASSLSNSGMVYTQYFGPGTRLTVL.